What follows is one TCR beta chain and its context. The germline CDR1 and CDR2 sequences are MNHEY and SVGAGI. The CDR3 consists of 15 residues. Trimming at V came to 4 bases and at J to 7 bases, leaving 7 bases not matched to a gene. The data originate from a study of cytomegalovirus exposure and HLA in healthy donors. The study ran its PCR with 60 Vbeta and 13 Jbeta primers. Sequencing was performed with immunoSEQ multiplex PCR; in TCRdb, only in-frame clones are kept and a portion is missing. The sample lists 120,000 to 150,000 clones; over 75% were seen once. This rearrangement joins TRBV6-5 to TRBJ1-4; 9 nucleotides agree with TRBD1. The origin of this receptor is a woman aged 25 to 39 in good health and CMV-seronegative. The sample consisted of PBMCs. This CDR3 is CASSSDRGGREKLFF. The CDR3, as DNA: TGTGCCAGCAGTTCAGACAGGGGGGGGCGTGAAAAACTGTTTTTT.